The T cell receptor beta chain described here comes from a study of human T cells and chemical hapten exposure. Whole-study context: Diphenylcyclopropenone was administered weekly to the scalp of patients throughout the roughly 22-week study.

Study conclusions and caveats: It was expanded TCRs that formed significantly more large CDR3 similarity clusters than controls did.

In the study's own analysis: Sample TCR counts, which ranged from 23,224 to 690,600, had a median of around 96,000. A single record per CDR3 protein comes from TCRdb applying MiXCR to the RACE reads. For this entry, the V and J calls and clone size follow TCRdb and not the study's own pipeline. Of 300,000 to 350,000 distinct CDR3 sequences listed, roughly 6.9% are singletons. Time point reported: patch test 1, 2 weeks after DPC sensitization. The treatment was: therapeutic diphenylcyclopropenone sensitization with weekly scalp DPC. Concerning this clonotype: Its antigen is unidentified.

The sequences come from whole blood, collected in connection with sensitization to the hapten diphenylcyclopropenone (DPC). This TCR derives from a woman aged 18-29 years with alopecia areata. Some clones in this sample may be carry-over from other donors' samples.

CDR3 in amino acids: CASSWSHTDTQYF. DNA for the CDR3: TGTGCCAGCAGCTGGAGCCACACAGATACGCAGTATTTT. V is TRBV5-4 and J is TRBJ2-3; D remains ambiguous. Germline values: CDR1 SGHNT, CDR2 YYREEE (reference sequence). V lost 3 bases and J lost 2, with 7 bases in between. The CDR3 length is 13 residues. Drawing the rest from reference TRBV5-4 and TRBJ2-3, the complete variable domain is ETGVTQSPTHLIKTRGQQVTLRCSSQSGHNTVSWYQQALGQGPQFIFQYYREEENGRGNFPPRFSGLQFPNYSSELNVNALELDDSALYLCASSWSHTDTQYFGPGTRLTVL.